This T cell receptor (beta chain) was sequenced for a study of shared clonotypes between healthy human individuals. V was trimmed by 2 bases and J by 8 bases, leaving 9 bases between them. CDR3 length: 11 residues. CDR1 and CDR2 (germline): SQVTM, ANQGSEA. Naive CD8 isolation took CD45RO-negative cells positively selected for CCR7 and excluded terminally differentiated effector memory CD45RA+ cells. Genomic DNA of every subset was divided equally among multiple immunoSEQ plates. Data came from immunoSEQ multiplex PCR; TCRdb stores just in-frame clones and leaves some out. In the table there are around 2,000,000 clones, around 93% of which are singletons.

The rearrangement uses TRBV29-1 and TRBJ1-2; D gene unclear. The receptor was derived from a man between 18 and 29 years old in good health. Some clones in this sample may be carry-over from other donors' samples. Sequenced input: naive CD8+ T cells from PBMCs. In nucleotides, the CDR3 is TGCAGCGTTGAAATAGGACGGGGCTACACCTTC. As protein: CSVEIGRGYTF.